This T cell receptor (beta chain) originates from a study of blood T cell repertoires in COVID-19. About the study: In each case, the material was cDNA or gDNA derived from T cells, B-cell-depleted T cells, or PBMCs.

Assay used: immunoSEQ multiplex PCR; TCRdb lists only in-frame clones, some missing. The profile shows 110,000 or so clones, approximately 80% of them singletons. V was pared by 1 base and J by 10 bases, with 20 bases between. The CDR3 covers 16 residues. Germline V lookup: CDR1 GTSNPN, CDR2 SVGIG (reference sequence). This chain joins TRBV30 and TRBJ1-6; possibly TRBD1 for D (6 bases). Sequencing used peripheral blood. This TCR derives from a man aged 45-65 years with acute or convalescent COVID-19. The CDR3 nucleotides read TGTGCCTGGAGTGGGGGGACATATCAAGTCGGCTCACCCCTCCACTTT. This codes for CAWSGGTYQVGSPLHF. Complete variable domain (other parts from reference TRBV30 and TRBJ1-6): SQTIHQWPATLVQPVGSPLSLECTVEGTSNPNLYWYRQAAGRGLQLLFYSVGIGQISSEVPQNLSASRPQDRQFILSSKKLLLSDSGFYLCAWSGGTYQVGSPLHFGNGTRLTVT.